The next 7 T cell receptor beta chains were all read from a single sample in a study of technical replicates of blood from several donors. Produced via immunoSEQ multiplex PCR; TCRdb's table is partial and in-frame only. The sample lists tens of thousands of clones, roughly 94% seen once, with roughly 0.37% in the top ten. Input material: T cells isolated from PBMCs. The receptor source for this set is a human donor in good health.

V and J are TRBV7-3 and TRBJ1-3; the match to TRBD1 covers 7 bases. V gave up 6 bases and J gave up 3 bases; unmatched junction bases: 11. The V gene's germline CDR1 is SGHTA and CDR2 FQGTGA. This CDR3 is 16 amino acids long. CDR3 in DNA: TGTGCCAGCAGTACCCTGGGCTACAGGGGTGGAAACACCATATATTTT. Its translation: CASSTLGYRGGNTIYF.

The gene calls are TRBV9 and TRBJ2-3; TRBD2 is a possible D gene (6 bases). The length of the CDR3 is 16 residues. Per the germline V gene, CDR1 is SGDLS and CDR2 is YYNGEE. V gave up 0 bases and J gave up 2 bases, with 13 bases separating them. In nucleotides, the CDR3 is TGTGCCAGCAGCGTAGCGGGAGCTACCATCACAGATACGCAGTATTTT. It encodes CASSVAGATITDTQYF.

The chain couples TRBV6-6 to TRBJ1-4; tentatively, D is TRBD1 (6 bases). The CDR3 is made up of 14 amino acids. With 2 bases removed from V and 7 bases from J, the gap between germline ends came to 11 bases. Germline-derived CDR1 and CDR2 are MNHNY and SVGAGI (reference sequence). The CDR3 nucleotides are TGTGCCAGCAGTTACGGTCAGGGGACTGAAAAACTGTTTTTT. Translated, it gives CASSYGQGTEKLFF.

This CDR3 is CASSTGLAGNTGELFF. As DNA, the CDR3 is TGTGCCAGCAGCACCGGACTAGCGGGAAACACCGGGGAGCTGTTTTTT. The chain couples TRBV28 to TRBJ2-2; 12 bases fit TRBD2. Per germline, CDR1 MDHEN and CDR2 SYDVKM. There are 16 residues in the CDR3. V lost 6 bases, J lost 2 bases, and 4 bases stayed unmatched.

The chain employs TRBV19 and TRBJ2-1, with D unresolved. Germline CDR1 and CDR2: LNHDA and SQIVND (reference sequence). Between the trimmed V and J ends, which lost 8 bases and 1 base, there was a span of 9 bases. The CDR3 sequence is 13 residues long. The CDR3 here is CASAEISYNEQFF. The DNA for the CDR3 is TGTGCCAGTGCGGAGATATCCTACAATGAGCAGTTCTTC.

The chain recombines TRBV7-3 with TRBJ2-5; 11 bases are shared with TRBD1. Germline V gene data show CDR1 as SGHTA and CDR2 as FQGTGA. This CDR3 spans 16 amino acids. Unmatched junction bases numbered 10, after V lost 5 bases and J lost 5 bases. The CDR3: CASSDSGTGGGETQYF. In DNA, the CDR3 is TGTGCCAGCAGCGACTCGGGGACAGGGGGAGGTGAGACCCAGTACTTC.

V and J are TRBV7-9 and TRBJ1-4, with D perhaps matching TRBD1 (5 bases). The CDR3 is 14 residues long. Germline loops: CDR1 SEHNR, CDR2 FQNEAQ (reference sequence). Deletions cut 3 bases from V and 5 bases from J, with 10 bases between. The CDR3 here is CASSLGGLNEKLFF. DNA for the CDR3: TGTGCCAGCAGCTTGGGGGGTCTGAATGAAAAACTGTTTTTT. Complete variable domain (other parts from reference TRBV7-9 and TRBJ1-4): DTGVSQNPRHKITKRGQNVTFRCDPISEHNRLYWYRQTLGQGPEFLTYFQNEAQLEKSRLLSDRFSAERPKGSFSTLEIQRTEQGDSAMYLCASSLGGLNEKLFFGSGTQLSVL.